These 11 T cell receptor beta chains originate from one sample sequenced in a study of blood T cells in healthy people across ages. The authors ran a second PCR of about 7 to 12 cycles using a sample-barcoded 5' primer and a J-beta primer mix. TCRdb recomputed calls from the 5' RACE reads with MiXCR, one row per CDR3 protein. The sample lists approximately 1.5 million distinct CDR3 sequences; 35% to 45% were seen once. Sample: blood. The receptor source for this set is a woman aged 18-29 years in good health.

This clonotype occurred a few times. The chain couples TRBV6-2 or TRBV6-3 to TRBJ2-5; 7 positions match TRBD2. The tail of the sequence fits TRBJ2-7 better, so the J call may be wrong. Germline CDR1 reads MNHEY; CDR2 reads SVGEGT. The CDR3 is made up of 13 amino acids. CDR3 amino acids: CASSYRGLVEQYF. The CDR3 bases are TGTGCCAGCAGTTACCGAGGACTAGTCGAGCAGTACTTC.

CDR3 sequence reads: CASSLDWSGHNEQYF. CDR3 nucleotides: TGTGCCAGCAGCTTAGATTGGTCAGGCCACAATGAGCAGTACTTC. The rearrangement uses TRBV7-2 and TRBJ2-5; D uncertain. V was pared by 1 base and J by 11 bases, with 20 bases between. Germline loops: CDR1 SGHTA, CDR2 FQGNSA. The CDR3 runs 15 residues.

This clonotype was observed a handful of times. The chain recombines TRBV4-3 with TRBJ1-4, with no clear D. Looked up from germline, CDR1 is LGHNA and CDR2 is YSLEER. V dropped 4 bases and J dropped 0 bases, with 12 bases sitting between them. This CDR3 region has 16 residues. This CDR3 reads CASSPRGRATNEKLFF. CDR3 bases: TGCGCCAGCAGCCCACGTGGACGAGCAACTAATGAAAAACTGTTTTTT.

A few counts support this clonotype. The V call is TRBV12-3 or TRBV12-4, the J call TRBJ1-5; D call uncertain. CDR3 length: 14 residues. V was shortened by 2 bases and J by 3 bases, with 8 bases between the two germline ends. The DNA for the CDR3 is TGTGCCAGCAGTTTATTCGGATACAATCAGCCCCAGCATTTT. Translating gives CASSLFGYNQPQHF.

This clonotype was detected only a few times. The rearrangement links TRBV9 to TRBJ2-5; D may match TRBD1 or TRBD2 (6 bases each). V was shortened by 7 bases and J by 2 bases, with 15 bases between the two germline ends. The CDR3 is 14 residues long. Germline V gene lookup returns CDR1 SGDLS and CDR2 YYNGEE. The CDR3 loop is CASASGGLQETQYF. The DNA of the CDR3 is TGTGCCAGCGCCTCCGGGGGCCTTCAAGAGACCCAGTACTTC.

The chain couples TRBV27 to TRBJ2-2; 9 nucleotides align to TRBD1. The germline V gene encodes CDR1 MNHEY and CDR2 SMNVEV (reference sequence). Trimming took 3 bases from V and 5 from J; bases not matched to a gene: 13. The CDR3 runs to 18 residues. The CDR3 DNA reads TGTGCCAGCAGTTTTAGCCACAGGGGGCGGGTTTTAACCGGGGAGCTGTTTTTT. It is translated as CASSFSHRGRVLTGELFF.

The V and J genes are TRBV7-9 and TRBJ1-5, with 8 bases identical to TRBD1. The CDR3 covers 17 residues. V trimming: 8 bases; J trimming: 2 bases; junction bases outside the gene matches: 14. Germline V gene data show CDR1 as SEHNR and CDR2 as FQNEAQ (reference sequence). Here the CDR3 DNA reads TGTGCCAGCTCCTTCTCGGGCAGGGGGCCAGGCAATCAGCCCCAGCATTTT. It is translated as CASSFSGRGPGNQPQHF.

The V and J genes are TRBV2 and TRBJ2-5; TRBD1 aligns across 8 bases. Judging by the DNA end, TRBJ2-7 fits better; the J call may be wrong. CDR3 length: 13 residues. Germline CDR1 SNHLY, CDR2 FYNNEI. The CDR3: CASRGRDRGEQYF. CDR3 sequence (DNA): TGTGCCAGCAGGGGCCGAGACAGGGGCGAGCAGTACTTC.

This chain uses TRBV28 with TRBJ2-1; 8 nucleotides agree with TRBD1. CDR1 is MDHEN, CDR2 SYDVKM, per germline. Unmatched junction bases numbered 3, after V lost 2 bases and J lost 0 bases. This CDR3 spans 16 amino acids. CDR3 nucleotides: TGTGCCAGCAGTTTAATCACAGGGGGCTCCTACAATGAGCAGTTCTTC. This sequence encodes CASSLITGGSYNEQFF.

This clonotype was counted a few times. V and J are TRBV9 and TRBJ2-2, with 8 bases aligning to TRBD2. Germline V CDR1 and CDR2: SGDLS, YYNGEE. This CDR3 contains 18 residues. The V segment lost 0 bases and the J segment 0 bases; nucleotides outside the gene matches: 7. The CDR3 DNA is TGTGCCAGCAGCGTAGAGGTTAGCGGGGTAACGAACACCGGGGAGCTGTTTTTT. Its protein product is CASSVEVSGVTNTGELFF.

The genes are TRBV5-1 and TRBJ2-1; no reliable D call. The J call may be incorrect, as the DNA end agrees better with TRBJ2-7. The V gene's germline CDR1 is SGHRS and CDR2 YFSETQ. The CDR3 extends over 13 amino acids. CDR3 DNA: TGCGCCAGCAGCCTAGACATATACAATGAGCAGTACTTC. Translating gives CASSLDIYNEQYF.